These T cell receptor beta chains were read from a single sample in a study of PD-1 blockade in classical Hodgkin lymphoma. Measured with immunoSEQ multiplex PCR; TCRdb has only the in-frame clones, and not every one. This sample carries over 60,000 clones, over 55% of them seen once, and the ten largest clones take approximately 9.9%. Here the sequenced sample was peripheral blood mononuclear cells (PBMCs), taken before the second cycle of nivolumab. The receptors derive from a human donor with classical Hodgkin lymphoma. The CDR3 runs from the conserved cysteine through the conserved F or W. D genes are given only for firm matches. Part of the rows lack a size; the others show once, few, many or a class for expanded clones.

J	V	size	D	DNA	CDR3
TRBJ1-4	TRBV20-1	NA	NA	TGCAGTGCTAATAGGGGTGAAAAACTGTTTTTT	CSANRGEKLFF
TRBJ1-2	TRBV19	few	NA	TGTGCCAGTACGCGGACTAACTATGGCTACACCTTC	CASTRTNYGYTF
TRBJ1-1	TRBV4-1	NA	NA	TGCGCCAGCAGCCAAGTGGGCCGCAAGAACACTGAAGCTTTCTTT	CASSQVGRKNTEAFF
TRBJ2-2	TRBV19	NA	NA	TGTGCCAGTAGTATAGATCTCGGGACGGCCGGGGAGCTGTTTTTT	CASSIDLGTAGELFF
TRBJ1-2	TRBV10-3	many	NA	TGTGCCATCAGTGAGCCGGACGGTTTTGGCTACACCTTC	CAISEPDGFGYTF
TRBJ2-3	TRBV5-1	NA	NA	TGCGCCAGCAGCCCGGGACGCCGGCAGGGCACAGATACGCAGTATTTT	CASSPGRRQGTDTQYF
TRBJ1-5	TRBV28	NA	NA	TGTGCCAGCAGTTTGGGGGGGGCTAGCAATCAGCCCCAGCATTTT	CASSLGGASNQPQHF
TRBJ2-7	TRBV18	NA	TRBD2	TGTGCCAGCTCCCTCGACGCGGGAGGGAACAACGAGCAGTACTTC	CASSLDAGGNNEQYF
TRBJ2-3	TRBV4-2	NA	NA	TGTGCCAGCAGCCAAGGCCGAGCTAGCGCGGCCACAGATACGCAGTATTTT	CASSQGRASAATDTQYF
TRBJ2-2	TRBV5-1	once	NA	TGCGCCAGCAGCATCCGGACGGGGAACACCGGGGAGCTGTTTTTT	CASSIRTGNTGELFF
TRBJ2-1	TRBV6-6	NA	TRBD2	TGTGCCAGCGGACGGGAGGGCCATAATGAGCAGTTCTTC	CASGREGHNEQFF
TRBJ2-5	TRBV2	NA	NA	TGTGCCACGCGAATGGGGTACCAAGAGACCCAGTACTTC	CATRMGYQETQYF
TRBJ1-1	TRBV6-5	few	NA	TGTGCCAGCAGTTCCTTAAGGGAAGCTTTCTTT	CASSSLREAFF
TRBJ2-7	TRBV11-2	once	NA	TGTGCCAGCAGTCTTTCTGGGCGGGGAGCAACCTACTACGAGCAGTACTTC	CASSLSGRGATYYEQYF
TRBJ2-6	TRBV12-5	few	NA	TGTGCTAGTGGGGGTGGAGGTGGGGCCAACGTCCTGACTTTC	CASGGGGGANVLTF
TRBJ1-6	TRBV6-5	NA	NA	TGTGCCAGCACTCCAAATGGCCTGGGGGCTTCACCCCTCCACTTT	CASTPNGLGASPLHF
TRBJ1-1	TRBV2	NA	TRBD1	TGTGCCAGCAGTCAGGACAGGGTCTTCACTGAAGCTTTCTTT	CASSQDRVFTEAFF
TRBJ1-1	TRBV27	NA	NA	TGTGCCAGCAGTTGGGGGTTAACCGGGATGAACACTGAAGCTTTCTTT	CASSWGLTGMNTEAFF
TRBJ1-2	TRBV6-1	few	NA	TGTGCCAGCAGCCAGAGTAGTAACTATGGCTACACCTTC	CASSQSSNYGYTF
TRBJ2-3	TRBV6-1	NA	TRBD2	TGTGCCAGCAAGAATAGCGGGGGGGCCCCAGATACGCAGTATTTT	CASKNSGGAPDTQYF
TRBJ2-5	TRBV9	NA	NA	TGTGCCAGCAGCCCCCTGGAGGGGCTTCGTGAGACCCAGTACTTC	CASSPLEGLRETQYF
TRBJ2-6	TRBV19	NA	NA	TGTGCCAGTACCTTGGACGTCACTGGGGCCAACGTCCTGACTTTC	CASTLDVTGANVLTF
TRBJ1-5	TRBV28	NA	NA	TGTGCCAGCACCGTCGATAGCAATCAGCCCCAGCATTTT	CASTVDSNQPQHF
TRBJ1-2	TRBV7-2	NA	NA	TGTGCCAGCAGCTTAGATATAGGGAAGGACTATGGCTACACCTTC	CASSLDIGKDYGYTF
TRBJ2-7	TRBV5-6	few	TRBD2	TGTGCCAGCAGCTTGAGTCTAGCGGGAGTTGGCGAGCAGTACTTC	CASSLSLAGVGEQYF
TRBJ2-2	TRBV6-1	once	NA	TGTGCCAGCAGCCTTGGCAACCGGGGCACCGGGGAGCTGTTTTTT	CASSLGNRGTGELFF
TRBJ2-2	TRBV2	NA	NA	TGTGCCAGCAGTGAGATCGAGGGGGTCACCGGGGAGCTGTTTTTT	CASSEIEGVTGELFF
TRBJ2-2	TRBV7-9	NA	TRBD1	TGTGCCACCGGGGACAGTTCGACCGGGGAGCTGTTTTTT	CATGDSSTGELFF
TRBJ2-7	TRBV2	NA	NA	TGTGCCAGCAGTGATGGGGGAGCCTACGAGCAGTACTTC	CASSDGGAYEQYF
TRBJ1-1	TRBV14	NA	NA	TGTGCCAGCAGCGAAAGAGGGGCTGAAGCTTTCTTT	CASSERGAEAFF
TRBJ2-6	TRBV6-1	NA	TRBD1	TGTGCCAGCAGCGGACAGGCCGGAGGGGCCAACGTCCTGACTTTC	CASSGQAGGANVLTF
TRBJ1-5	TRBV30	NA	NA	TGTGCCTGGAGTTTGCAGGGGCTAAATAGCAATCAGCCCCAGCATTTT	CAWSLQGLNSNQPQHF
TRBJ1-2	TRBV2	NA	TRBD1	TGTGCCAGCAGTGAGACAGGGGCTAACTATGGCTACACCTTC	CASSETGANYGYTF
TRBJ2-1	TRBV15	NA	NA	TGTGCCACCAGCGTGGGAAGGGGCTCTGTCTGGAATGAGCAGTTCTTC	CATSVGRGSVWNEQFF
TRBJ1-1	TRBV10-1	NA	NA	TGCGCCAGCCGGGGGGCAGGGGACACTGAGGCTTTCTTT	CASRGAGDTEAFF
TRBJ1-2	TRBV5-4	few	NA	TGTGCCAGCAGCTTGGACAGATATGGCTACACCTTC	CASSLDRYGYTF
TRBJ2-3	TRBV5-1	NA	NA	TGCGCCAGCAGCGTCGGGACGACTAGCACAGATACGCAGTATTTT	CASSVGTTSTDTQYF
TRBJ2-1	TRBV2	NA	TRBD2	TGTGCCAGCAGTCTGACTAGCGGAAATGAGCAGTTCTTC	CASSLTSGNEQFF
TRBJ2-5	TRBV4-1	NA	NA	TGCGCCAGCAGCCAAGCTACGGGTCTTCTGGGGGAGACCCAGTACTTC	CASSQATGLLGETQYF
TRBJ2-1	TRBV11-3	NA	TRBD2	TGTGCCAGCAGCTCTTTTCTACAACTAGCGAGCTCCTACAATGAGCAGTTCTTC	CASSSFLQLASSYNEQFF
TRBJ1-2	TRBV19	few	NA	TGTGCCAGTACCTCTAGGCGGGGCACCGCTAACTATGGCTACACCTTC	CASTSRRGTANYGYTF
TRBJ2-7	TRBV9	few	NA	TGTGCCAGCAGCGTAGCTTCGACGTCCTACGAGCAGTACTTC	CASSVASTSYEQYF
TRBJ2-7	TRBV20-1	few	NA	TGCAGTGCTGGGGGAGTCTACGAGCAGTACTTC	CSAGGVYEQYF
TRBJ2-1	TRBV7-8	NA	TRBD2	TGTGCCAGCAGTAGCGGGAGGTTAGGAGTTTATGATGAGCAGTTCTTC	CASSSGRLGVYDEQFF
TRBJ2-1	TRBV4-1	NA	NA	TGCGCCAGCAGCCAAGAATTCGTACAGAGCTCCTACAATGAGCAGTTCTTC	CASSQEFVQSSYNEQFF
TRBJ2-1	TRBV5-6	NA	TRBD2	TGTGCCAGCAGCCCAATGGGTAGCGGGGGACCCTACAATGAGCAGTTCTTC	CASSPMGSGGPYNEQFF
TRBJ2-7	TRBV6-5	NA	NA	TGTGCCAGCAGCCCCGCGTACGAGCAGTACTTC	CASSPAYEQYF
TRBJ1-1	TRBV5-6	NA	NA	TGTGCCAGCAGCCTTGGTGGAGGGGGGTACTCTGAAGCTTTCTTT	CASSLGGGGYSEAFF
TRBJ1-5	TRBV30	NA	NA	TGTGCCTGGAGTGGAGTGCTTCATCAGCCCCAGCATTTT	CAWSGVLHQPQHF
TRBJ2-7	TRBV6-6	NA	TRBD1	TGTGCCAGCAGTTACAGGACAGGGGGAGACTACGAGCAGTACTTC	CASSYRTGGDYEQYF
TRBJ2-2	TRBV7-9	NA	NA	TGTGCCAGCAGCCCCCTGGGCACCGGGGAGCTGTTTTTT	CASSPLGTGELFF
TRBJ2-5	TRBV28	few	TRBD1	TGTGCCAGCAGTTTATGGACAGGGGATTCAAGCGGGCAAGAGACCCAGTACTTC	CASSLWTGDSSGQETQYF
TRBJ2-5	TRBV5-1	NA	NA	TGCGCCAGCAGCTTGTCGGCGGGTAGGGAGACCCAGTACTTC	CASSLSAGRETQYF
TRBJ1-2	TRBV7-3	NA	NA	TGTGCCAGCAGCCCTCGGCAGGGTAACTATGGCTACACCTTC	CASSPRQGNYGYTF
TRBJ1-2	TRBV30	NA	NA	TGTGCCTGGAGTGCGACATCGGGGGGGGGCTACACCTTC	CAWSATSGGGYTF
TRBJ2-2	TRBV7-9	NA	NA	TGTGCCAGCAGCCTCAGCGCGACGGGGACCGGGGAGCTGTTTTTT	CASSLSATGTGELFF